The sequence of this TCR beta chain was determined in a study of cytomegalovirus exposure and HLA in healthy donors. Overall study context: A prior analysis found more than 90 million unique TCR beta sequences from 150 million to 200 million T cells. As released early, the data held about 85 million unique TCRs from HLA-typed donors. The Caucasian-associated ancestry cluster held around 81% of roughly 400 genotyped donors.

A word on this clone: Its antigen is currently unknown.

Study-level findings and limits: Versus the approximately 720-donor mean, an Asian-associated ancestry cluster reportedly showed fewer N-insertions in a later analysis.

The germline V gene has CDR1 LGHNT and CDR2 FRNRAP. The CDR3 is made up of 17 amino acids. The ends lost 2 bases at V and 3 bases at J; junction bases unmatched: 8. PCR amplification relied on 60 Vbeta primers (plus 13 Jbeta primers). Generated by immunoSEQ multiplex PCR, the TCRdb table keeps only in-frame clones and is missing some. The sample has approximately 170,000 clones, approximately 80% seen once; the top ten hold 1.2%. The sequencing sample was made of PBMCs. This TCR came from a boy aged 2 to 10 in good health and CMV-seronegative. This sequence joins TRBV12-5 and TRBJ1-4, with TRBD1 identical over 8 bases. The CDR3 region is CASGLSRGLQSNEKLFF. CDR3 sequence (DNA): TGTGCTAGTGGTTTGTCCAGGGGGCTCCAGTCTAATGAAAAACTGTTTTTT.